This T cell receptor beta chain comes out of a study of breast tumors, draining lymph nodes, adjacent tissues. CDR1 MNHNS and CDR2 SASEGT come from the germline V gene. CDR3 length: 13 amino acids. The trim removed 6 bases at V and 5 bases at J, leaving 4 bases unmatched. This clonotype was detected a few times. Its matching antigen is unknown. Breast cancer patients provided tissue from their axillary draining lymph nodes. Study-level points and caveats: Luminal-like breast cancer showed significantly greater tumor-nontumor repertoire similarity than basal-like breast cancer did. Tumor T cell lymph node origin was a supported hypothesis, not proven. Compared with lymph nodes, tumors were less diverse; compared with nontumor tissue, more.

MiXCR, applied by TCRdb to the multiplex PCR reads, yields one record per CDR3 protein. The data show under 150,000 distinct CDR3 sequences, less than 25% seen once. This clonotype was sampled from a female donor with breast cancer. Some clones in this sample may be carry-over from other donors' samples. The chain couples TRBV6-1 to TRBJ2-3, with 8 bases fitting TRBD2. The sequenced sample was axillary lymph node tissue. The chain's CDR3 is CASRGGGRDTQYF. The CDR3 nucleotides read TGTGCCAGCAGGGGCGGGGGGAGAGATACGCAGTATTTT.